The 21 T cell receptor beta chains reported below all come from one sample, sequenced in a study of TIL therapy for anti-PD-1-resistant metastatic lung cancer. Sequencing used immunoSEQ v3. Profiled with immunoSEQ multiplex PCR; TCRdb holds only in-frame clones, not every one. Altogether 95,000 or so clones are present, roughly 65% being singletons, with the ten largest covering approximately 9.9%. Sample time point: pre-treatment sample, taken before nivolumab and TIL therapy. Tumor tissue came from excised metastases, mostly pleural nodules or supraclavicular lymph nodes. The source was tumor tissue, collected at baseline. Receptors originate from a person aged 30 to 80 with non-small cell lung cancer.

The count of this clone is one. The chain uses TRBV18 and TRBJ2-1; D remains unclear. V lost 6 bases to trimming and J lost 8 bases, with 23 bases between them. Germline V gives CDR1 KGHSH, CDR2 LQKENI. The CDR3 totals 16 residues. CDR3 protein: CASSLFVLTEDHEQFF. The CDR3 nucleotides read TGTGCCAGCTCCCTCTTTGTCCTAACCGAGGACCATGAGCAGTTCTTC.

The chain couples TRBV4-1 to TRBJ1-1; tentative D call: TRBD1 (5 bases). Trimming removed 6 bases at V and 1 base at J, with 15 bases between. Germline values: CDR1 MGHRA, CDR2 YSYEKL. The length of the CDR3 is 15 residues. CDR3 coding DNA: TGCGCCAGCAGACCACCTGACAGACCGAACACTGAAGCTTTCTTT. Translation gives CASRPPDRPNTEAFF.

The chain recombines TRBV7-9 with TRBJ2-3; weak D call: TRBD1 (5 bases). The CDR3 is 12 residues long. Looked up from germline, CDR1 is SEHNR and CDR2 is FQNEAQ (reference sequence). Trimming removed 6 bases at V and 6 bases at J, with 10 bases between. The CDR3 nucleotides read TGTGCCAGCAGTCTAACAGGCGATACGCAGTATTTT. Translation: CASSLTGDTQYF.

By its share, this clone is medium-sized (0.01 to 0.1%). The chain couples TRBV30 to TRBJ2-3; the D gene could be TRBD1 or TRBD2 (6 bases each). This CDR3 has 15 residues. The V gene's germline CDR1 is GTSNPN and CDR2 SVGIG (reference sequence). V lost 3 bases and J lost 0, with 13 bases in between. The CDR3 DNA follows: TGTGCCTGGAGAGGTAGGGGGGATAGCACAGATACGCAGTATTTT. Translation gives CAWRGRGDSTDTQYF.

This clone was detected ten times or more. CDR3 DNA sequence: TGTGCCAGCAGCTTAGCAGGGGTAGCCACTGAAGCTTTCTTT. Its translation is CASSLAGVATEAFF. The rearrangement joins TRBV7-9 to TRBJ1-1; D may be TRBD1 (5 bases). V was clipped by 0 bases and J by 4 bases, with 9 bases between them. The CDR3 is made up of 14 amino acids. CDR1 is SEHNR and CDR2 is FQNEAQ in the germline V gene (reference sequence).

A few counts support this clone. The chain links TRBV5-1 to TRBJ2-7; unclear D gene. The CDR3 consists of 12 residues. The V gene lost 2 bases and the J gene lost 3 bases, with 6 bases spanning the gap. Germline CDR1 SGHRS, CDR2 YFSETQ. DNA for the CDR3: TGCGCCAGCAGCTTCAACCGCTACGAGCAGTACTTC. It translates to CASSFNRYEQYF.

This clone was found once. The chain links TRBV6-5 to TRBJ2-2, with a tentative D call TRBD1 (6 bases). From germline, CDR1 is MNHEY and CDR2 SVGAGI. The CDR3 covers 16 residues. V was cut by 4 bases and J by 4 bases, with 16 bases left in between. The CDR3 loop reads CASSSQRTVSTGELFF. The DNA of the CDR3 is TGTGCCAGCAGTTCCCAAAGGACAGTCAGCACCGGGGAGCTGTTTTTT.

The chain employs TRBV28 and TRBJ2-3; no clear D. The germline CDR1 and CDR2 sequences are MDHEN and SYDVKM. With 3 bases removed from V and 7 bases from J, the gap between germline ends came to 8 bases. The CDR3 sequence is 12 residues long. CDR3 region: CASSFLGNTQYF. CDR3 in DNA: TGTGCCAGCAGTTTCTTAGGGAATACGCAGTATTTT. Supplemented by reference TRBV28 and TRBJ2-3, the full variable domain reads DVKVTQSSRYLVKRTGEKVFLECVQDMDHENMFWYRQDPGLGLRLIYFSYDVKMKEKGDIPEGYSVSREKKERFSLILESASTNQTSMYLCASSFLGNTQYFGPGTRLTVL.

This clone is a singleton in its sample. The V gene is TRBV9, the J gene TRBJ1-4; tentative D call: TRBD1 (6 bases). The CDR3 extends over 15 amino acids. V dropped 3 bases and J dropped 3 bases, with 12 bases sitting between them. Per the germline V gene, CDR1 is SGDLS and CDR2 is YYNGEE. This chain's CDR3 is CASSATGNPNEKLFF. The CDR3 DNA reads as TGTGCCAGCAGCGCCACAGGGAATCCTAATGAAAAACTGTTTTTT.

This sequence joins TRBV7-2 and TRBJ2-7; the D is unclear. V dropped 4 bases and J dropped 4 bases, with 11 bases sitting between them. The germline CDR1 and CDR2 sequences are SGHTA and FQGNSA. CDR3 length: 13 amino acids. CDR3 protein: CASSSRVWYEQYF. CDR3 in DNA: TGTGCCAGCAGCTCTCGGGTTTGGTACGAGCAGTACTTC. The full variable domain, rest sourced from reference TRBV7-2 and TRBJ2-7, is GAGVSQSPSNKVTEKGKDVELRCDPISGHTALYWYRQSLGQGLEFLIYFQGNSAPDKSGLPSDRFSAERTGGSVSTLTIQRTQQEDSAVYLCASSSRVWYEQYFGPGTRLTVT.

The CDR3 spells CSVVEDNRFELGGYTF. The CDR3 DNA sequence: TGCAGCGTTGTTGAGGACAATCGGTTCGAGCTCGGAGGCTACACCTTC. J is TRBJ1-2 and V is TRBV29-1; possibly TRBD1 for D (5 bases). There are 16 residues in the CDR3. Trimming shortened V by 4 bases and J by 8 bases, and 26 bases separated the two germline ends. CDR1 and CDR2 (germline): SQVTM, ANQGSEA.

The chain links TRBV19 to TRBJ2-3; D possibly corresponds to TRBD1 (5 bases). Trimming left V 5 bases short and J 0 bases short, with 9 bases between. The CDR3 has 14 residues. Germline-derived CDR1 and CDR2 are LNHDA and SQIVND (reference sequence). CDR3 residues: CASSAGPSTDTQYF. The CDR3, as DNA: TGTGCCAGTAGTGCAGGGCCTAGCACAGATACGCAGTATTTT.

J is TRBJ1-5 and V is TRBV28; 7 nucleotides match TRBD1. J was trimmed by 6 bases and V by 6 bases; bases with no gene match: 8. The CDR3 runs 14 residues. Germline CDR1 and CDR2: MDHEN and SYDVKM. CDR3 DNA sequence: TGTGCCAGCAGCCGATCGACAGGGACTCAGCCCCAGCATTTT. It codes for CASSRSTGTQPQHF.

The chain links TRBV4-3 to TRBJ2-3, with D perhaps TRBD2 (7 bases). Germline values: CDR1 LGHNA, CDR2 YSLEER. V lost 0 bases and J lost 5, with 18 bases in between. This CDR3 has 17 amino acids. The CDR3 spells CASSQDLKGGGLDTQYF. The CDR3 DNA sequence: TGCGCCAGCAGCCAAGATCTTAAGGGGGGGGGCCTAGATACGCAGTATTTT.

The CDR3 DNA reads as TGCAGTGCTAGTGGACAGCACAATCAGCCCCAGCATTTT. It codes for CSASGQHNQPQHF. The V call is TRBV20-1, the J call TRBJ1-5; perhaps TRBD1 as D (6 bases). This CDR3 is 13 amino acids long. Germline values: CDR1 DFQATT, CDR2 SNEGSKA (reference sequence). Trimming stripped 3 bases from V and 3 bases from J, with 9 bases between.

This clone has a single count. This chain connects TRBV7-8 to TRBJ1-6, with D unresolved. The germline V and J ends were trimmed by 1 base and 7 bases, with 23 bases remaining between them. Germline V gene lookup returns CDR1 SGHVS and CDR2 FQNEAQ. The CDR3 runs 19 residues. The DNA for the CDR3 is TGTGCCAGCAGCTTAGGTAGTAGTGACCTCCTTTTGATCAATTCACCCCTCCACTTT. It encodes CASSLGSSDLLLINSPLHF.

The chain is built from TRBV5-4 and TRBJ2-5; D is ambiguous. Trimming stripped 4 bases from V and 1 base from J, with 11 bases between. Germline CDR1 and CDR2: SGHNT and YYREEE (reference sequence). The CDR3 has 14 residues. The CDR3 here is CASSPGTIQETQYF. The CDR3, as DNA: TGTGCCAGCAGCCCGGGTACTATCCAAGAGACCCAGTACTTC.

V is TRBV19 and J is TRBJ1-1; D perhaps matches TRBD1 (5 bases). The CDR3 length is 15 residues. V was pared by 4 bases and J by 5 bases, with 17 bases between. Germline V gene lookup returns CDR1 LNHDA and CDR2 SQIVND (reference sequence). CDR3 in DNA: TGTGCCAGTAGTACTTGGGGGGTAGGAAGGACTGAAGCTTTCTTT. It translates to CASSTWGVGRTEAFF.

Written as DNA, the CDR3 is TGTGCCAGCAACGCCGCAGGGGCTCCTCGGACTGGAAACACCATATATTTT. Translating it yields CASNAAGAPRTGNTIYF. J is TRBJ1-3 and V is TRBV28, with D maybe TRBD1 (6 bases). V gave up 7 bases and J gave up 2 bases, with 21 bases separating them. The germline CDR1 and CDR2 sequences are MDHEN and SYDVKM. The CDR3 covers 17 residues. Drawing the rest from reference TRBV28 and TRBJ1-3, the complete variable domain is DVKVTQSSRYLVKRTGEKVFLECVQDMDHENMFWYRQDPGLGLRLIYFSYDVKMKEKGDIPEGYSVSREKKERFSLILESASTNQTSMYLCASNAAGAPRTGNTIYFGEGSWLTVV.

The CDR3 protein is CASSPGAEAFF. CDR3 bases: TGTGCCAGTAGCCCGGGGGCTGAAGCTTTCTTT. The gene calls are TRBV19 and TRBJ1-1; possibly TRBD1 for D (5 bases). In germline, CDR1 is LNHDA, CDR2 SQIVND (reference sequence). The V gene lost 6 bases and the J gene lost 6 bases, with 8 bases spanning the gap. CDR3 length: 11 residues.

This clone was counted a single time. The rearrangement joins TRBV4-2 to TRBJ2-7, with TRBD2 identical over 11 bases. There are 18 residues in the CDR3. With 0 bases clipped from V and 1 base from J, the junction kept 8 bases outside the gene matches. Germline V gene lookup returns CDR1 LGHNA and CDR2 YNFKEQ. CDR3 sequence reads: CASSQDLTSGVLSYEQYF. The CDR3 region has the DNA TGTGCCAGCAGCCAAGATTTGACTAGCGGGGTATTATCCTACGAGCAGTACTTC.